What follows are 26 T cell receptor beta chains derived from one specimen sequenced in a study of blood T cell repertoires in COVID-19. Assay: immunoSEQ multiplex PCR; the TCRdb copy retains only in-frame clones and omits some. In the table there are 300,000 to 400,000 clones, roughly 89% of which are singletons. The sequencing sample was made of peripheral blood. All receptors derive from a woman under 30 who had recovered from COVID-19.

The genes are TRBV5-5 and TRBJ2-2, with 7 bases matching TRBD2. CDR3 length: 15 amino acids. Trimming at V came to 6 bases and at J to 6 bases, leaving 11 bases not matched to a gene. Germline CDR1 and CDR2: SGHKS and YYEKEE (reference sequence). The CDR3 loop reads CASIRIKGGSGELFF. DNA for the CDR3: TGTGCCAGCATACGGATAAAGGGAGGGTCCGGGGAGCTGTTTTTT.

V gene TRBV6-6 combines with J gene TRBJ1-6; tentatively, D is TRBD1 (5 bases). CDR1 is MNHNY and CDR2 is SVGAGI in the germline V gene (reference sequence). This CDR3 has 14 residues. V shed 8 bases and J shed 15 bases, with 23 bases lying between them. CDR3 sequence reads: CASGIGRDPSLLHF. CDR3 in DNA: TGTGCCAGCGGTATTGGCAGGGATCCTTCGCTCCTCCACTTT.

This rearrangement joins TRBV5-1 to TRBJ1-2; D may be TRBD1 (5 bases). This CDR3 has 14 residues. Looked up from germline, CDR1 is SGHRS and CDR2 is YFSETQ. V lost 0 bases and J 5 bases, leaving 11 bases between the germline ends. The CDR3 nucleotides read TGCGCCAGCAGCTTGGATGGGGCGGGGTATGGCTACACCTTC. It specifies CASSLDGAGYGYTF.

This rearrangement joins TRBV21-1 to TRBJ2-7; the table calls TRBD2, which could not be checked here. TRBV21-1 is reported as a pseudogene. This CDR3 is 14 amino acids long. The CDR3 spells CASSLTSGPYEQYV. CDR3 nucleotides: TGTGCCAGCAGCCTGACTAGCGGCCCCTACGAGCAGTACGTC.

This clone was found once. This chain joins TRBV27 and TRBJ1-1; D might be TRBD1 (6 bases). Between the trimmed V and J ends, which lost 1 base and 3 bases, there was a span of 15 bases. The CDR3 extends over 16 amino acids. Germline CDR1 and CDR2: MNHEY and SMNVEV (reference sequence). The CDR3 nucleotides read TGTGCCAGCAGTTTATGGGCCCAGGGGACCCACACTGAAGCTTTCTTT. Translation: CASSLWAQGTHTEAFF.

This chain joins TRBV4-2 and TRBJ1-4; a weak D match, TRBD1 (5 bases). This CDR3 spans 16 amino acids. Trimming left V 3 bases short and J 2 bases short, with 13 bases between. The germline CDR1 and CDR2 sequences are LGHNA and YNFKEQ. CDR3 nucleotide sequence: TGTGCCAGCAGCCAGGACACCGGGACTACTAATGAAAAACTGTTTTTT. Translating it yields CASSQDTGTTNEKLFF.

This clone came up a few times. V gene TRBV9 combines with J gene TRBJ2-2, with D possibly matching TRBD2 (6 bases). The CDR3 consists of 13 residues. Trimming removed 1 base from V and 8 bases from J, with 9 bases in between. CDR1 SGDLS and CDR2 YYNGEE come from the germline V gene. As DNA, the CDR3 is TGTGCCAGCAGCGTACCCGGGAGAGGGGAGCTGTTTTTT. It is translated as CASSVPGRGELFF. The full variable domain, completed using reference TRBV9 and TRBJ2-2, is DSGVTQTPKHLITATGQRVTLRCSPRSGDLSVYWYQQSLDQGLQFLIQYYNGEERAKGNILERFSAQQFPDLHSELNLSSLELGDSALYFCASSVPGRGELFFGEGSRLTVL.

The rearrangement uses TRBV12-3 or TRBV12-4 and TRBJ1-5; D gene ambiguous. The length of the CDR3 is 13 residues. V gave up 7 bases and J gave up 1 base, with 8 bases separating them. CDR3 nucleotide sequence: TGTGCCAGCACAGCCGGGAGCAATCAGCCCCAGCATTTT. Translated: CASTAGSNQPQHF.

The chain couples TRBV12-5 to TRBJ1-5; tentative D call: TRBD1 (6 bases). V was trimmed by 6 bases and J by 2 bases, leaving 14 bases between them. The germline V gene has CDR1 LGHNT and CDR2 FRNRAP. The CDR3 has 15 residues. The chain's CDR3 is CASGLKHRGNQPQHF. The CDR3 bases are TGTGCTAGTGGCTTAAAACACAGGGGCAATCAGCCCCAGCATTTT.

J is TRBJ1-4 and V is TRBV7-8; D remains ambiguous. In germline, CDR1 is SGHVS, CDR2 FQNEAQ. Trimming removed 0 bases at V and 3 bases at J, with 11 bases between. CDR3 length: 16 residues. CDR3 nucleotides: TGTGCCAGCAGCTTAGCACTCCGGGGTCCTAATGAAAAACTGTTTTTT. The encoded protein is CASSLALRGPNEKLFF.

V is TRBV5-1 and J is TRBJ1-1; TRBD1 matches 7 bases. The CDR3 has 14 residues. The trim removed 4 bases at V and 3 bases at J, leaving 6 bases unmatched. The germline CDR1 and CDR2 sequences are SGHRS and YFSETQ. This CDR3 is CASSLTQGYTEAFF. The CDR3 coding sequence is TGCGCCAGCAGCCTGACACAGGGGTACACTGAAGCTTTCTTT.

The chain combines TRBV11-2 with TRBJ1-3, with TRBD1 matching 8 bases. The V gene end was trimmed by 0 bases and the J gene end by 8 bases; junction bases not matched to a gene: 6. The V gene's germline CDR1 is SGHAT and CDR2 FQNNGV. The length of the CDR3 is 15 residues. In DNA, the CDR3 is TGTGCCAGCAGCTTAGAAGTCAGGGGGCGGTACACCATATATTTT. This translates into CASSLEVRGRYTIYF.

The chain joins TRBV24-1 to TRBJ2-7; tentatively, D is TRBD2 (6 bases). Germline CDR1 is KGHDR and CDR2 is SFDVKD. The V and J ends lost 4 bases and 2 bases respectively, with 23 bases between them. This CDR3 is 18 amino acids long. The CDR3 protein is CATSDTDSAGNGTYEQYV. For the CDR3, the DNA is TGTGCCACCAGTGACACGGATAGCGCGGGGAACGGAACCTACGAGCAGTACGTC.

The chain's CDR3 is CASSWDRGLNGELFF. In DNA form, the CDR3 reads TGTGCCAGCAGTTGGGACAGGGGGCTAAACGGGGAGCTGTTTTTT. The gene calls are TRBV6-2 or TRBV6-3 and TRBJ2-2; 12 nucleotides agree with TRBD1. Germline-derived CDR1 and CDR2 are MNHEY and SVGEGT. With 4 bases clipped from V and 7 bases from J, the junction kept 4 bases outside the gene matches. The CDR3 spans 15 residues.

For the CDR3, the DNA is TGTGCCAGTAGTTCGGACAGAACTCTAGCCAAAAACATTCAGTACTTC. Encoded protein: CASSSDRTLAKNIQYF. The J gene is TRBJ2-4, the V gene TRBV19, with D perhaps TRBD1 (6 bases). The CDR3 is made up of 16 amino acids. Germline CDR1 and CDR2: LNHDA and SQIVND (reference sequence). Between the trimmed V and J ends, which lost 5 bases and 0 bases, there was a span of 14 bases.

The chain uses TRBV19 and TRBJ1-1; weak D call: TRBD1 (6 bases). This CDR3 has 15 amino acids. Germline V gives CDR1 LNHDA, CDR2 SQIVND (reference sequence). V lost 5 bases and J 5 bases, leaving 18 bases between the germline ends. The CDR3 loop is CASSVGTRGSTEAFF. In DNA, the CDR3 is TGTGCCAGTAGTGTCGGGACAAGGGGCAGTACTGAAGCTTTCTTT.

The count of this clone is one. This rearrangement joins TRBV5-6 to TRBJ1-2, with a tentative D call TRBD1 (5 bases). Germline CDR1 reads SGHDT; CDR2 reads YYEEEE. Deletions cut 4 bases from V and 4 bases from J, with 14 bases between. The CDR3 covers 14 residues. Here the CDR3 DNA reads TGTGCCAGCAGCCCGACGGGGGTGGCCTATGGCTACACCTTC. This translates into CASSPTGVAYGYTF.

The V and J genes are TRBV5-1 and TRBJ2-3, with D perhaps TRBD2 (6 bases). Germline lookup yields CDR1 SGHRS and CDR2 YFSETQ. The V and J ends lost 5 bases and 2 bases respectively, with 9 bases between them. CDR3 length: 13 residues. The DNA for the CDR3 is TGCGCCAGCAGGTGGAGGGACACAGATACGCAGTATTTT. It encodes CASRWRDTDTQYF.

The V gene is TRBV9, the J gene TRBJ1-1; 7 bases align to TRBD1. V shed 4 bases and J 1 base; nucleotides not matched to a gene: 7. CDR1 SGDLS and CDR2 YYNGEE come from the germline V gene. There are 15 residues in the CDR3. The CDR3 DNA reads TGTGCCAGCAGCACAGGGACAGCTAAGAACACTGAAGCTTTCTTT. Its protein is CASSTGTAKNTEAFF.

J is TRBJ2-1 and V is TRBV7-8; 8 bases line up with TRBD2. Unmatched junction bases numbered 8, after V lost 5 bases and J lost 5 bases. The CDR3 contains 15 residues. Germline V lookup: CDR1 SGHVS, CDR2 FQNEAQ. CDR3 region: CASSVSGSLDNEQFF. The CDR3, as DNA: TGTGCCAGCAGCGTCAGCGGGAGTCTCGACAATGAGCAGTTCTTC.

The V gene is TRBV12-1, the J gene TRBJ2-2; the D call of TRBD2 is as the table states it, not checked on the DNA. TRBV12-1 is a pseudogene. CDR3 length: 21 residues. Here the CDR3 reads CASSCFGHTPVSGRNTGELFF. The CDR3 bases are TGTGCCAGCAGCTGCTTTGGGCACACCCCAGTTAGCGGGAGGAACACCGGGGAGCTGTTTTTT.

As DNA, the CDR3 is TGTGCCAGCAGAGAAGGTGGGGCGGGACCGGCCTGGGAGACCCAGTACTTC. Translation gives CASREGGAGPAWETQYF. The chain uses TRBV21-1 and TRBJ2-5; the table assigns TRBD2, which was not confirmed against the DNA. TRBV21-1 is flagged as a pseudogene. The CDR3 extends over 17 amino acids.

The chain couples TRBV27 to TRBJ1-4, with 9 positions matching TRBD1. The J segment lost 8 bases and the V segment lost 8 bases, leaving 21 bases of the junction unmatched. The germline gives CDR1 MNHEY, CDR2 SMNVEV (reference sequence). The CDR3 totals 18 residues. In nucleotides, the CDR3 is TGTGCCAGCTCAAAGAAACCGGGACAGGGCGAGGGTGGGGAAAAACTGTTTTTT. It encodes CASSKKPGQGEGGEKLFF.

Comment on this clone: At one end the junction does not follow the germline gene, possibly because of a read error. Other nucleotide sequences from this sample produce the same CDR3. As DNA, the CDR3 is TGTGCCAGCAGTTTAGACAGGGACTATGGCTACACCTTC. Its translation: CASSLDRDYGYTF. The chain employs TRBV7-2 and TRBJ1-2; 7 bases line up with TRBD1. There are 13 residues in the CDR3. Germline CDR1 reads SGHTA; CDR2 reads FQGNSA.

The gene calls are TRBV19 and TRBJ2-3; 8 bases match TRBD2. V was pared by 0 bases and J by 2 bases, with 7 bases of the junction left unmatched. Germline V lookup: CDR1 LNHDA, CDR2 SQIVND (reference sequence). The CDR3 length is 17 residues. The CDR3 region has the DNA TGTGCCAGTAGTATAGATCCGCCTAGCGGGCACACAGATACGCAGTATTTT. Its protein product is CASSIDPPSGHTDTQYF. Together with reference TRBV19 and TRBJ2-3, the CDR3 gives the full variable domain: DGGITQSPKYLFRKEGQNVTLSCEQNLNHDAMYWYRQDPGQGLRLIYYSQIVNDFQKGDIAEGYSVSREKKESFPLTVTSAQKNPTAFYLCASSIDPPSGHTDTQYFGPGTRLTVL.

V and J are TRBV27 and TRBJ2-7; 7 nucleotides match TRBD2. Germline-derived CDR1 and CDR2 are MNHEY and SMNVEV (reference sequence). CDR3 length: 16 amino acids. V was clipped by 2 bases and J by 4 bases; unmatched bases: 11. CDR3 in amino acids: CASSLVLAGVEYEQYV. The CDR3 DNA sequence: TGTGCCAGCAGTTTAGTCCTGGCGGGAGTTGAATACGAGCAGTACGTC.